This T cell receptor (beta chain) was retrieved from a study of blood T cell repertoires in COVID-19. Per the original methods: Nucleated cell counts were estimated from reference gene primer amplification. This table comes from immunoSEQ multiplex PCR, and its TCRdb copy is limited to in-frame clones, with some not included. The V and J calls and the clone size are those of that table, but D and trimming were determined from the DNA. Of around 99,000 clones listed, 75% to 90% were seen once; the top ten hold 6.6%. Trimming stripped 5 bases from V and 1 base from J, with 14 bases between. Germline lookup yields CDR1 LNHDA and CDR2 SQIVND (reference sequence). This CDR3 has 15 amino acids.

The sequencing input was peripheral blood. The chain recombines TRBV19 with TRBJ1-1, with D unresolved. The source is a woman aged 45-60 years with acute or convalescent COVID-19. The DNA of the CDR3 is TGTGCCAGTAGTCCCGGGGTGATCCCGAACACTGAAGCTTTCTTT. It specifies CASSPGVIPNTEAFF.